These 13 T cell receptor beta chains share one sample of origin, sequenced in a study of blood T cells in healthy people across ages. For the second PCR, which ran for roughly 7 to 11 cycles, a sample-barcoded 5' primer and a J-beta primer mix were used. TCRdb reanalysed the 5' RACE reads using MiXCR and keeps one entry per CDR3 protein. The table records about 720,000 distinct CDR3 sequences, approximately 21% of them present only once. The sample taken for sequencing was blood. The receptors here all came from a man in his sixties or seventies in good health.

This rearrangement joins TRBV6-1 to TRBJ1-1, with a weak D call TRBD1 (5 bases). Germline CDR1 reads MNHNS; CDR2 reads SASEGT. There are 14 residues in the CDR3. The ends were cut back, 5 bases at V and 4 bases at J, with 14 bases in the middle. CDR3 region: CASSRQGFGTEAFF. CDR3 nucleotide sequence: TGTGCCAGCAGTCGGCAGGGTTTCGGCACTGAAGCTTTCTTT.

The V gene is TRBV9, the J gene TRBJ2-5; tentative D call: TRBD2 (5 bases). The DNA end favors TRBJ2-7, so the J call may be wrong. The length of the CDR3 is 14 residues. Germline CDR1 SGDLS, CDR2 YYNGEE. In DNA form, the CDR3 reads TGTGCCAGCAGCGTAGGAAACCAGGCGGGCGAGCAGTACTTC. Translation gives CASSVGNQAGEQYF.

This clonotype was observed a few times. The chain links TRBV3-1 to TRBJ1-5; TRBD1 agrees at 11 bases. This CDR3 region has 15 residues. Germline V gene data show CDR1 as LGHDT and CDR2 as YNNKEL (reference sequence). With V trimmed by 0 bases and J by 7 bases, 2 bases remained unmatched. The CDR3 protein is CASSQDGQGAQPQHF. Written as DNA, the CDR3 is TGTGCCAGCAGCCAAGATGGACAGGGGGCCCAGCCCCAGCATTTT.

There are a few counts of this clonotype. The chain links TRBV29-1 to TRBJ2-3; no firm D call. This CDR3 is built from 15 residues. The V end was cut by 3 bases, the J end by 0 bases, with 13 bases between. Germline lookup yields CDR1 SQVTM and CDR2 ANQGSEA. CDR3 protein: CSVDRSRASTDTQYF. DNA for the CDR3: TGCAGCGTTGATAGAAGCCGGGCCAGCACAGATACGCAGTATTTT.

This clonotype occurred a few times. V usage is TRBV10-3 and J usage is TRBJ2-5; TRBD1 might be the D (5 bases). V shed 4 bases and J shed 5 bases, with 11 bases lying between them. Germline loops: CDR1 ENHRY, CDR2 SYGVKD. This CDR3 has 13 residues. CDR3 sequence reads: CAISARAEETQYF. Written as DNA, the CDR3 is TGTGCCATCAGTGCCAGGGCGGAGGAGACCCAGTACTTC.

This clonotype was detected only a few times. The CDR3, as DNA: TGTGCCAGCAACTCTCGAGGGGTTGCGAACACTGAAGCTTTCTTT. This translates into CASNSRGVANTEAFF. The chain is built from TRBV12-3 or TRBV12-4 and TRBJ1-1; the D gene is possibly TRBD1 (5 bases). The CDR3 extends over 15 amino acids. Trimming pared 7 bases from V and 1 base from J, leaving 16 bases between.

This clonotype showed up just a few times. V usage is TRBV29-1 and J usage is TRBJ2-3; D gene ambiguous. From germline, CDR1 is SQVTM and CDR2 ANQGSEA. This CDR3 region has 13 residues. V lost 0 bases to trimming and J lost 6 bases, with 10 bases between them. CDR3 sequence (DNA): TGCAGCGTTGAAGACGTGACCCCCGATACGCAGTATTTT. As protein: CSVEDVTPDTQYF.

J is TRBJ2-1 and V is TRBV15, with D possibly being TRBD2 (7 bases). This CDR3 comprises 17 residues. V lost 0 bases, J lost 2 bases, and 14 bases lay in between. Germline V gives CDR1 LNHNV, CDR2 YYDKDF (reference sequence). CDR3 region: CATSREVRGPPYNEQFF. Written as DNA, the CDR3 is TGTGCCACCAGCAGAGAGGTGCGGGGGCCCCCCTACAATGAGCAGTTCTTC.

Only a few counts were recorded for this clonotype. The CDR3, as DNA: TGTGCCAGCAGCTTCTTGTCGGGGACCACGGGTACGCAGTATTTT. It codes for CASSFLSGTTGTQYF. V is TRBV7-6 and J is TRBJ2-3; tentatively, D is TRBD1 or TRBD2 (5 bases each). V was cut by 3 bases and J by 8 bases, with 18 bases left in between. The CDR3 extends over 15 amino acids. Germline V gives CDR1 SGHVS, CDR2 FNYEAQ.

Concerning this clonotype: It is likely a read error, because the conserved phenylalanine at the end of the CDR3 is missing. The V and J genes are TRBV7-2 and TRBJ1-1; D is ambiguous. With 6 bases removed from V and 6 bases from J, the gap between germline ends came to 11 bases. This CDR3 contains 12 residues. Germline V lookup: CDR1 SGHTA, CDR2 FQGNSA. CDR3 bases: TGTGCCAGCAGTTACCTCTGGTCTGAAGCTTTCCTT. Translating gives CASSYLWSEAFL.

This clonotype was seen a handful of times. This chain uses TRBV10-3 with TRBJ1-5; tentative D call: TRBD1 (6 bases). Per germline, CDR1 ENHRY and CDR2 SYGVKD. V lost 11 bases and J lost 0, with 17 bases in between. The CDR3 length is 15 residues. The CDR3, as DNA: TGTGCCTCACGAGGGGGGGCCCATAGCAATCAGCCCCAGCATTTT. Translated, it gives CASRGGAHSNQPQHF.

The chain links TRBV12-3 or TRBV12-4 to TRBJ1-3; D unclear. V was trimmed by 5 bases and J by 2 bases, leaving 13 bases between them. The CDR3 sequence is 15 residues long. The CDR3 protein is CASSPQGGPGNTIYF. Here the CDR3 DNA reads TGTGCCAGCAGTCCCCAAGGAGGCCCTGGAAACACCATATATTTT.

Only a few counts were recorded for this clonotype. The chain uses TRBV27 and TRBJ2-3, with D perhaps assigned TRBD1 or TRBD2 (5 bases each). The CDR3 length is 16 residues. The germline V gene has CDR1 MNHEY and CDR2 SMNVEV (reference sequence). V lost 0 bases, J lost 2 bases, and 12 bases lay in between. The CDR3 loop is CASSLSQRDLTDTQYF. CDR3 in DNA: TGTGCCAGCAGTTTATCCCAAAGGGACCTCACAGATACGCAGTATTTT.